Below are 8 T cell receptor beta chains sequenced from a single sample in a study of blood T cell repertoires in COVID-19. Clones were sequenced by immunoSEQ multiplex PCR, and TCRdb holds only the in-frame ones, with some missing. The sample contains about 290,000 clones, just under 90% of which appear only once. Specimen: peripheral blood. The receptors shown here come from a woman in her 30s with COVID-19, enrolled during active disease.

This chain joins TRBV5-1 and TRBJ2-2; 15 nucleotides line up with TRBD2. The V and J ends lost 4 bases and 5 bases, in that order; junction bases with no gene match: 3. Per the germline V gene, CDR1 is SGHRS and CDR2 is YFSETQ. CDR3 length: 16 residues. As DNA, the CDR3 is TGCGCCAGCAGCACTGGGACTAGCGGGGGGACCGGGGAGCTGTTTTTT. Translating gives CASSTGTSGGTGELFF. The entire variable domain, with the rest obtained from reference TRBV5-1 and TRBJ2-2, is as follows: KAGVTQTPRYLIKTRGQQVTLSCSPISGHRSVSWYQQTPGQGLQFLFEYFSETQRNKGNFPGRFSGRQFSNSRSEMNVSTLELGDSALYLCASSTGTSGGTGELFFGEGSRLTVL.

J is TRBJ1-1 and V is TRBV30; the match to TRBD1 covers 7 bases. This CDR3 comprises 11 residues. The V and J ends lost 7 bases and 6 bases, in that order; junction bases with no gene match: 5. The germline V gene has CDR1 GTSNPN and CDR2 SVGIG (reference sequence). In nucleotides, the CDR3 is TGTGCCTACTCCAGGGGGGCTGAAGCTTTCTTT. Translating it yields CAYSRGAEAFF.

V gene TRBV19 combines with J gene TRBJ2-5; maybe TRBD1 (6 bases). This CDR3 is built from 15 residues. V shed 3 bases and J shed 4 bases, with 15 bases lying between them. Germline V gene lookup returns CDR1 LNHDA and CDR2 SQIVND (reference sequence). The CDR3 bases are TGTGCCAGTAGTATCAGACAGGACCCCCGAGAGACCCAGTACTTC. Translated, it gives CASSIRQDPRETQYF.

The CDR3 is CASSREGGLNSPLHF. The CDR3 bases are TGCGCCAGCAGCCGGGAGGGGGGGCTGAATTCACCCCTCCACTTT. The chain recombines TRBV4-1 with TRBJ1-6; D perhaps matches TRBD1 (6 bases). Trimming pared 4 bases from V and 7 bases from J, leaving 14 bases between. The CDR3 is 15 amino acids. Germline CDR1 MGHRA, CDR2 YSYEKL.

J is TRBJ2-1 and V is TRBV5-4; TRBD1 is a possible D gene (6 bases). Germline CDR1 SGHNT, CDR2 YYREEE (reference sequence). The CDR3 has 17 residues. Between the trimmed V and J ends, which lost 6 bases and 0 bases, there was a span of 19 bases. CDR3 DNA sequence: TGTGCCAGCACCCTACCTGGGGGCCGAAGCTCCTACAATGAGCAGTTCTTC. Translation: CASTLPGGRSSYNEQFF.

This clone was detected only once. The chain recombines TRBV7-2 with TRBJ2-1, with D possibly being TRBD1 (6 bases). This CDR3 is 16 amino acids long. Trimming removed 2 bases from V and 1 base from J, with 12 bases in between. CDR1 and CDR2 from the germline V gene are SGHTA and FQGNSA. In DNA, the CDR3 is TGTGCCAGCAGCTTAACCGGGACAAGGTCCTACAATGAGCAGTTCTTC. Its protein is CASSLTGTRSYNEQFF. The full variable domain, in which reference TRBV7-2 and TRBJ2-1 provide the parts outside the CDR3, is GAGVSQSPSNKVTEKGKDVELRCDPISGHTALYWYRQSLGQGLEFLIYFQGNSAPDKSGLPSDRFSAERTGGSVSTLTIQRTQQEDSAVYLCASSLTGTRSYNEQFFGPGTRLTVL.

CDR3 nucleotides: TGCGCCAGCAATGCTCCGGGGAACACCGGGGAGCTGTTTTTT. Translating gives CASNAPGNTGELFF. V usage is TRBV5-1 and J usage is TRBJ2-2; D remains unclear. V lost 6 bases, J lost 1 base, and 10 bases lay in between. The CDR3 has 14 amino acids. CDR1 and CDR2 (germline): SGHRS, YFSETQ.

The V gene is TRBV2, the J gene TRBJ1-6; D is unresolved. The CDR3 loop spans 12 amino acids. Germline V gene data show CDR1 as SNHLY and CDR2 as FYNNEI. With 5 bases removed from V and 4 bases from J, the gap between germline ends came to 3 bases. CDR3 DNA: TGTGCCAGCAGTCTATATAATTCACCCCTCCACTTT. Amino acid sequence: CASSLYNSPLHF.